The 26 T cell receptor beta chains below come from one sample, sequenced in a study of blood T cell repertoires in COVID-19. The repertoire was sequenced with immunoSEQ multiplex PCR; TCRdb's copy has only in-frame clones and lacks some. The table has 100,000 or so clones, about 81% seen once. Input material: peripheral blood. These receptors were taken from a man between 60 and 75 years old with acute or convalescent COVID-19.

J is TRBJ1-2 and V is TRBV30, with D possibly matching TRBD1 (5 bases). The V end lost 2 bases, the J end lost 8 bases, and 15 bases lay between the germline ends. Germline assignment: CDR1 GTSNPN and CDR2 SVGIG (reference sequence). This CDR3 has 13 amino acids. This CDR3 reads CAWSRSGALGYTF. The CDR3 bases are TGTGCCTGGAGTAGATCTGGGGCGCTGGGCTACACCTTC.

The chain links TRBV21-1 to TRBJ1-2. TRBV21-1 is listed as a pseudogene. The CDR3 is made up of 14 amino acids. This CDR3 reads CASSNLLRFYGYTF. Written as DNA, the CDR3 is TGTGCCAGCAGCAATCTACTGCGGTTTTATGGCTACACCTTC.

This chain connects TRBV12-3 or TRBV12-4 to TRBJ2-1, with a possible D match to TRBD1 (6 bases). Trimming stripped 5 bases from V and 8 bases from J, with 10 bases between. CDR3 length: 12 residues. CDR3 DNA sequence: TGTGCCAGCAGTGTTAACAGGGATGAGCAGTTCTTC. This translates into CASSVNRDEQFF.

This chain joins TRBV5-8 and TRBJ2-5, with D possibly being TRBD2 (6 bases). V was clipped by 4 bases and J by 3 bases, with 13 bases between them. The CDR3 runs 14 residues. Per the germline V gene, CDR1 is SGHTS and CDR2 is YDEGEE. This CDR3 is CASSRGFGKETQYF. DNA of the CDR3: TGTGCCAGCAGCCGGGGGTTCGGGAAAGAGACCCAGTACTTC.

The chain couples TRBV19 to TRBJ1-2, with TRBD1 as a possible D gene (5 bases). From germline, CDR1 is LNHDA and CDR2 SQIVND (reference sequence). V lost 6 bases to trimming and J lost 3 bases, with 14 bases between them. The CDR3 has 14 amino acids. CDR3 residues: CASSRGTDDYGYTF. The CDR3 DNA reads as TGTGCCAGTAGCCGGGGGACGGATGACTATGGCTACACCTTC.

V gene TRBV11-2 combines with J gene TRBJ2-3; maybe TRBD2 (7 bases). Germline V CDR1 and CDR2: SGHAT, FQNNGV. The V end was cut by 3 bases, the J end by 2 bases, with 15 bases between. There are 16 residues in the CDR3. The DNA of the CDR3 is TGTGCCAGCAGCTTTGCCGGGGGGCCGAACACAGATACGCAGTATTTT. Protein product: CASSFAGGPNTDTQYF.

The V and J genes are TRBV7-8 and TRBJ2-1, with TRBD2 matching 8 bases. The CDR3 totals 18 residues. CDR1 SGHVS and CDR2 FQNEAQ come from the germline V gene. With 3 bases clipped from V and 4 bases from J, the junction kept 14 bases outside the gene matches. The CDR3 spells CASSLRFAGGLGYNEQFF. The DNA of the CDR3 is TGTGCCAGCAGCTTGCGTTTTGCGGGAGGTTTGGGATACAATGAGCAGTTCTTC.

The V call is TRBV24-1, the J call TRBJ2-2, with 8 bases that match TRBD2. The germline gives CDR1 KGHDR, CDR2 SFDVKD. This CDR3 region has 14 residues. J was trimmed by 3 bases and V by 7 bases; bases with no gene match: 3. The CDR3 bases are TGTGCCACCAGACCAGCGGGAGACACCGGGGAGCTGTTTTTT. It translates to CATRPAGDTGELFF.

The V gene is TRBV7-9, the J gene TRBJ2-1; 9 bases map to TRBD2. Germline V gives CDR1 SEHNR, CDR2 FQNEAQ (reference sequence). The CDR3 consists of 18 residues. The J segment lost 8 bases and the V segment lost 5 bases, leaving 19 bases of the junction unmatched. CDR3 coding DNA: TGTGCCAGCAGCCACGTCGGAGTTGTTGCGGGAGGGAGTTATGAGCAGTTCTTC. Translation gives CASSHVGVVAGGSYEQFF.

The gene calls are TRBV10-3 and TRBJ2-5, with a weak D call TRBD2 (5 bases). The V and J ends lost 0 bases and 5 bases respectively, with 13 bases between them. Germline CDR1 ENHRY, CDR2 SYGVKD. The CDR3 length is 15 residues. The CDR3 DNA follows: TGTGCCATCAGTGAGTCGAGAGGTAGCGTGGAGACCCAGTACTTC. Protein sequence: CAISESRGSVETQYF.

V and J are TRBV9 and TRBJ2-1, with 8 nucleotides matching TRBD1. The CDR3 sequence is 16 residues long. V dropped 0 bases and J dropped 7; count of bases not matched to a gene: 9. The germline CDR1 and CDR2 sequences are SGDLS and YYNGEE. In nucleotides, the CDR3 is TGTGCCAGCAGCGTAGGGCCCGGACAGGGATATAATGAGCAGTTCTTC. Amino acid sequence: CASSVGPGQGYNEQFF.

The chain recombines TRBV7-9 with TRBJ2-3; the match to TRBD2 covers 12 bases. The CDR3 length is 17 residues. Germline V gene sequence: CDR1 SEHNR, CDR2 FQNEAQ (reference sequence). V lost 1 base and J lost 1; bases outside the gene matches: 3. CDR3 residues: CASSLGGLAGRTDTQYF. DNA for the CDR3: TGTGCCAGCAGCTTAGGGGGACTAGCGGGCCGCACAGATACGCAGTATTTT.

The chain recombines TRBV14 with TRBJ2-1; the D is unclear. Trimming took off 1 base at V and 7 bases at J, with 8 bases between the two ends. CDR1 is SGHDN and CDR2 is FVKESK in the germline V gene. The CDR3 loop spans 13 amino acids. CDR3 sequence (DNA): TGTGCCAGCAGCCAAGCTAGACGGAATGAGCAGTTCTTC. It specifies CASSQARRNEQFF.

The chain carries TRBV9 and TRBJ2-5; the D gene is possibly TRBD1 (6 bases). Germline loops: CDR1 SGDLS, CDR2 YYNGEE. The CDR3 sequence is 14 residues long. Trimming took off 4 bases at V and 10 bases at J, with 20 bases between the two ends. CDR3 amino acids: CASSPRGSQGIQYF. CDR3 DNA: TGTGCCAGCAGCCCCAGGGGCTCTCAAGGTATCCAGTACTTC.

The gene calls are TRBV10-3 and TRBJ1-2; D call uncertain. The CDR3 is 12 amino acids. Germline lookup yields CDR1 ENHRY and CDR2 SYGVKD. Deletions cut 3 bases from V and 2 bases from J, with 4 bases between. Here the CDR3 reads CAISDMNYGYTF. CDR3 nucleotide sequence: TGTGCCATCAGTGACATGAACTATGGCTACACCTTC.

The chain couples TRBV19 to TRBJ1-1; 9 bases are a match to TRBD1. Looked up from germline, CDR1 is LNHDA and CDR2 is SQIVND (reference sequence). The J segment lost 1 base and the V segment lost 6 bases, leaving 6 bases of the junction unmatched. This CDR3 is 15 amino acids long. CDR3 bases: TGTGCCAGTAGGTTAAGGACAGGGGAGAACACTGAAGCTTTCTTT. This sequence encodes CASRLRTGENTEAFF.

The V call is TRBV29-1, the J call TRBJ1-2; D gene ambiguous. Per germline, CDR1 SQVTM and CDR2 ANQGSEA. V was clipped by 3 bases and J by 3 bases, with 11 bases between them. The CDR3 contains 13 residues. As DNA, the CDR3 is TGCAGCGTTGACCCGATGGCAGACTATGGCTACACCTTC. This codes for CSVDPMADYGYTF.

The chain has TRBV19 and TRBJ1-6, with D unresolved. V lost 6 bases and J 9 bases, leaving 18 bases between the germline ends. CDR3 length: 15 amino acids. The V gene's germline CDR1 is LNHDA and CDR2 SQIVND (reference sequence). As DNA, the CDR3 is TGTGCCAGTAGATATGTTGCCCCCGGAGCTTCACCCCTCCACTTT. It is translated as CASRYVAPGASPLHF.

V is TRBV9 and J is TRBJ2-7; no definite D call. Trimming cost V 3 bases and J 6 bases, with 13 bases left between them. CDR1 is SGDLS, CDR2 YYNGEE, per germline. The CDR3 is made up of 13 amino acids. CDR3 in DNA: TGTGCCAGCAGCGAGCGACCGTCGGGCGAGCAGTACTTC. It is translated as CASSERPSGEQYF.

This chain connects TRBV7-9 to TRBJ1-2; D is possibly TRBD1 (5 bases). The germline gives CDR1 SEHNR, CDR2 FQNEAQ (reference sequence). V was cut by 1 base and J by 1 base, with 13 bases left in between. The CDR3 is 16 amino acids. The CDR3 region is CASSLEGARGNYGYTF. DNA for the CDR3: TGTGCCAGCAGCTTAGAAGGGGCGCGGGGTAACTATGGCTACACCTTC.

This clone was seen many times. This chain connects TRBV6-5 to TRBJ1-6, with 10 bases fitting TRBD1. Per germline, CDR1 MNHEY and CDR2 SVGAGI. There are 14 residues in the CDR3. With V trimmed by 8 bases and J by 5 bases, 3 bases remained unmatched. The CDR3 sequence is CASQGTGDNSPLHF. CDR3 in DNA: TGTGCCAGCCAAGGGACAGGGGATAATTCACCCCTCCACTTT.

The rearrangement joins TRBV6-5 to TRBJ2-2, with 7 bases fitting TRBD1. The CDR3 runs 14 residues. Germline loops: CDR1 MNHEY, CDR2 SVGAGI. V was pared by 7 bases and J by 6 bases, with 8 bases of the junction left unmatched. The DNA for the CDR3 is TGTGCCAGCACCCCCGACAGGGCGGCCGGGGAGCTGTTTTTT. It encodes CASTPDRAAGELFF.

The J gene is TRBJ2-7, the V gene TRBV9; TRBD2 matches at 11 bases. Germline loops: CDR1 SGDLS, CDR2 YYNGEE. The J segment lost 4 bases and the V segment lost 0 bases, leaving 3 bases of the junction unmatched. The CDR3 length is 15 residues. The CDR3 loop reads CASSVGGTSGYEQYF. The CDR3 nucleotides are TGTGCCAGCAGCGTAGGAGGGACTAGCGGTTACGAGCAGTACTTC.

This clone was detected only a few times. This chain links TRBV27 with TRBJ1-2; D gene uncertain. The CDR3 has 15 residues. V was cut by 0 bases and J by 5 bases, with 13 bases left in between. Germline assignment: CDR1 MNHEY and CDR2 SMNVEV (reference sequence). The chain's CDR3 is CASSLSMGGNYGYTF. The DNA of the CDR3 is TGTGCCAGCAGTTTATCGATGGGAGGGAATTATGGCTACACCTTC.

This sequence joins TRBV3-1 (or the pseudogene TRBV3-2) and TRBJ1-1, with 7 bases lining up with TRBD1. The trim removed 1 base at V and 2 bases at J, leaving 4 bases unmatched. This CDR3 is 15 amino acids long. Germline values: CDR1 LGHDT, CDR2 YNNKEL (reference sequence). CDR3 amino acids: CASSQGRDRNTEAFF. CDR3 DNA sequence: TGTGCCAGCAGCCAAGGGAGGGACAGAAACACTGAAGCTTTCTTT.

The chain joins TRBV29-1 to TRBJ2-7; 10 nucleotides agree with TRBD2. CDR3 length: 13 residues. With V trimmed by 2 bases and J by 7 bases, 5 bases remained unmatched. Germline V lookup: CDR1 SQVTM, CDR2 ANQGSEA. The CDR3 sequence: CSVEPSGGGEQYF. The CDR3 bases are TGCAGCGTTGAACCCAGCGGGGGGGGTGAGCAGTACTTC.